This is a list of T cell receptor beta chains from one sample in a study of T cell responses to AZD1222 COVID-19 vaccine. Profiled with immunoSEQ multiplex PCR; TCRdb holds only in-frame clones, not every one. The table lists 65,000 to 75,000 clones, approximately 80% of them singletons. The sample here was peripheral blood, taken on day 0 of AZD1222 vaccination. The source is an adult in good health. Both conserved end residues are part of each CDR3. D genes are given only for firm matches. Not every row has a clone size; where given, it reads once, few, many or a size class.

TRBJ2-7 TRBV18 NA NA TGTGCCAGCTCACCAGGGGACTACGAGCAGTACTTC CASSPGDYEQYF
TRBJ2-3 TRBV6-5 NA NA TGTGCCAGCAGTTCTCACAGGGGAGGTGCAGATACGCAGTATTTT CASSSHRGGADTQYF
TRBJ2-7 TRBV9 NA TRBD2 TGTGCCAGCAGCGTCCTAGCGGGAGGGCCGGGCTCCTACGAGCAGTACTTC CASSVLAGGPGSYEQYF
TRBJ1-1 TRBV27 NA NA TGTGCCAGCAGTTTATCCTTCGTGTCGAACACTGAAGCTTTCTTT CASSLSFVSNTEAFF
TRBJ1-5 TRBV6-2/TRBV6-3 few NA TGTGCCAGCAGTTACTCGATTGGGGTTAATCAGCCCCAGCATTTT CASSYSIGVNQPQHF
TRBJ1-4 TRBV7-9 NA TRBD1 TGTGCCAGCAGCTTAGGTTCAGGGGGCAATGAAAAACTGTTTTTT CASSLGSGGNEKLFF
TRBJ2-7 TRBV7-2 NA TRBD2 TGTGCCAGCAGTCAAGGGCGCCAGCGGGAGATTTACGAGCAGTACTTC CASSQGRQREIYEQYF
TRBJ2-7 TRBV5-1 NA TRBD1 TGCGCCAGCAGCTCGGGACAGGGGTTCGACGAGCAGTACTTC CASSSGQGFDEQYF
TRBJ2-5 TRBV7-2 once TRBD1 TGTGCCAGCAGCTCCGGAAAGGGGGCAAAGCAAGAGACCCAGTACTTC CASSSGKGAKQETQYF
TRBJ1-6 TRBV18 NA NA TGTGCCAGCTCAAAATTGACCGGGACCGCAAATTCACCCCTCCACTTT CASSKLTGTANSPLHF
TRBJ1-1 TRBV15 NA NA TGTGCCACCAGCAGAGGATTTGCGAACACTGAAGCTTTCTTT CATSRGFANTEAFF
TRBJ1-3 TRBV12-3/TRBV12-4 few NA TGTGCCAGCAGTTTAGCAGGAGGAAACACCATATATTTT CASSLAGGNTIYF
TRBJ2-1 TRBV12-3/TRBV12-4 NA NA TGTGCCAGCAGTTATTACGGGAAAACGGGGCAGTTCTTC CASSYYGKTGQFF
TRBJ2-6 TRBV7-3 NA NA TGTGCCAGCAGCTTACGGCAGGCTGGGGCCAACGTCCTGACTTTC CASSLRQAGANVLTF
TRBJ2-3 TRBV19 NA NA TGTGCCAGTAGTATAGGGCTAGATACGCAGTATTTT CASSIGLDTQYF
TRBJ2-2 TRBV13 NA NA TGTGCCAGCAGCTTAGTCGGCGGGGAGCTGTTTTTT CASSLVGGELFF
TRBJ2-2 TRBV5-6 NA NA TGTGCCAGCAGCTTTTTGACGGACGGGGAGCTGTTTTTT CASSFLTDGELFF
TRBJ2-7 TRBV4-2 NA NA TGTGCCAGCAGCCAAGATTTAGGGACGCTGTACGAGCAGTACTTC CASSQDLGTLYEQYF
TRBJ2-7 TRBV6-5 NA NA TGTGCCAGCAGTCCCGTCACGTTCTACGAGCAGTACTTC CASSPVTFYEQYF
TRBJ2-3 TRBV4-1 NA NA TGCGCCAGCAGCCATCCGGGGCTTAGCACAGATACGCAGTATTTT CASSHPGLSTDTQYF
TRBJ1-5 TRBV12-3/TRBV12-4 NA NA TGTGCCAGCAGTTTAACCCGCGATCAGCCCCAGCATTTT CASSLTRDQPQHF
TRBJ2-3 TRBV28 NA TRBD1 TGTGCCAGCAGAACGGGACAGGGGGCAACAGATACGCAGTATTTT CASRTGQGATDTQYF
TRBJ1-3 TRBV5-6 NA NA TGTGCCAGCAGTCCACCGCCCGTCTCTGGAAACACCATATATTTT CASSPPPVSGNTIYF
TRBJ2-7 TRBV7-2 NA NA TGTGCCAGCAGCTCCTCCCCCGGCCACGAGCAGTACTTC CASSSSPGHEQYF
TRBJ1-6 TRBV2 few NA TGTGCCAGCGATGAAACAACCTATTCACCCCTCCACTTT CASDETTYSPLHF
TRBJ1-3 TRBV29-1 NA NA TGCAGCCCAATGGACAGCCTCTCTGGAAACACCATATATTTT CSPMDSLSGNTIYF
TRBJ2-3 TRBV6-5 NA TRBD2 TGTGCCAGCAGTTACGCGGGACTAGCGACAGATACGCAGTATTTT CASSYAGLATDTQYF
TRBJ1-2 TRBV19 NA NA TGTGCCAGTAATCAGGGCGGTAACTATGGCTACACCTTC CASNQGGNYGYTF
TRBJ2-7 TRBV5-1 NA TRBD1 TGCGCCAGCAGCCTTACAGGGGGCGAGATGGAGCAGTACTTC CASSLTGGEMEQYF
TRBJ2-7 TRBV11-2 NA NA TGTGCCAGCAGCTTGGGACCGAGAACTACCTACGAGCAGTACTTC CASSLGPRTTYEQYF
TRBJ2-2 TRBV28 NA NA TGTGCCAGCAGTTTATTAGGGCAGTTTCGCGGGGAGCTGTTTTTT CASSLLGQFRGELFF
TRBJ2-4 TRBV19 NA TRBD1 TGTGCCAGTAGTATCGCGGACAGGGTTACGAACATTCAGTACTTC CASSIADRVTNIQYF
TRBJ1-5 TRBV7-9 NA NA TGTGCCAGCAGCTCAACAGGGCTGGGGAATCAGCCCCAGCATTTT CASSSTGLGNQPQHF
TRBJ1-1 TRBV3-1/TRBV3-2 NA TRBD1 TGTGCCAGCAGCCAAGATGAAACAGGGGGCCGGACTGAAGCTTTCTTT CASSQDETGGRTEAFF
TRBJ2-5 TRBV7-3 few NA TGTGCCAGCAGCTTAATGGGGCGGAATCAAGAGACCCAGTACTTC CASSLMGRNQETQYF
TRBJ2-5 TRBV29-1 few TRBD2 TGCAGCGTTGAATGGGGGGGATACCAAGAGACCCAGTACTTC CSVEWGGYQETQYF
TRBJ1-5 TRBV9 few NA TGTGCCAGCAGCGTAGATGGGGCTAATCAGCCCCAGCATTTT CASSVDGANQPQHF
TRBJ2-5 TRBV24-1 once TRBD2 TGTGCCACCAGTGATTTGCCTAGCGGGGATCAAGAGACCCAGTACTTC CATSDLPSGDQETQYF
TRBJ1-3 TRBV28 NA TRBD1 TGTGCCAGCAGTTCCCGGGACAGCTCTGGAAACACCATATATTTT CASSSRDSSGNTIYF
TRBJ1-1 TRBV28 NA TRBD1 TGTGCCAGCCTGGACAGGGACTTTTGGAACACTGAAGCTTTCTTT CASLDRDFWNTEAFF
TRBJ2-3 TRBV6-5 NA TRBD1 TGTGCCAGCAGTCCAGGGGGCGCGGGCACAGATACGCAGTATTTT CASSPGGAGTDTQYF
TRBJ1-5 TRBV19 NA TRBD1 TGTGCCAGTAGTATCCAGGGGGCAGACAATCAGCCCCAGCATTTT CASSIQGADNQPQHF
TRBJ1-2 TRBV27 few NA TGTGCCAGCAGTCCCCCCGGGGGGAGAGCTACGGGCTACACCTTC CASSPPGGRATGYTF
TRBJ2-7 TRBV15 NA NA TGTGCCACCAGCAGGAATTACGAGCAGTACTTC CATSRNYEQYF
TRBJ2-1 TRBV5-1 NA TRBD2 TGCGCCAGCTCCGGGGTCTGGCGGGAGGGCAACAATGAGCAGTTCTTC CASSGVWREGNNEQFF
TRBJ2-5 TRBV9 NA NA TGTGCCAGCACCCGGAGCGAGACCCAGTACTTC CASTRSETQYF
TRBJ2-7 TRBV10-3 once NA TGTGCCATCAGAACCTACGAGCAGTACTTC CAIRTYEQYF
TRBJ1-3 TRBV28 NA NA TGTGCCAGCAGTTCCCGAAACACCATATATTTT CASSSRNTIYF
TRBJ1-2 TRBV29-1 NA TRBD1 TGCAGCGTTGACTATAGGGACAGGCTAGGGTATGGCTACACCTTC CSVDYRDRLGYGYTF
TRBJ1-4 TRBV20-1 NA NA TGCAGTACCGGGGATGAAAAACTGTTTTTT CSTGDEKLFF
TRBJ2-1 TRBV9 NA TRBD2 TGTGCCAGCAGCACTCTAGCGGAAGAATACAATGAGCAGTTCTTC CASSTLAEEYNEQFF
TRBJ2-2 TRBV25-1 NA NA TGTGCCAGCGGAGAAGCGGGTCGGGCCGTCGGGGAGCTGTTTTTT CASGEAGRAVGELFF
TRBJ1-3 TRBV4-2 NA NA TGTGCCAGCAGCCAAGAAGTCGTTCCGAACACCATATATTTT CASSQEVVPNTIYF
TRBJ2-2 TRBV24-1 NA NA TGTGCCACCAGTGATAGCGGGACAGCGAACACCGGGGAGCTGTTTTTT CATSDSGTANTGELFF